Listed here are 8 T cell receptor beta chains from one sample, sequenced in a study of a mutant IDH1 vaccine in newly diagnosed glioma. Clones were read by immunoSEQ multiplex PCR, and TCRdb kept only the in-frame ones, dropping some. The table has around 28,000 clones, around 89% seen once; the top ten hold around a fifth. Their antigens remain unidentified. Documented time point: week 5, during vaccination. Each dose of the vaccine consisted of 300 ug of mutant IDH1 20-mer peptide, with topical imiquimod. This specimen consisted of PBMCs, obtained from a glioma patient whose treatment included an IDH1 peptide vaccine. All receptors come from a man between 18 and 35 years old with glioma.

The CDR3 bases are TGTGCCAGCAGGGGGACAACTGGGAACACTGAAGCTTTCTTT. Encoded protein: CASRGTTGNTEAFF. The chain couples TRBV28 to TRBJ1-1; maybe TRBD1 (6 bases). CDR1 and CDR2 (germline): MDHEN, SYDVKM. The ends were cut back, 6 bases at V and 1 base at J, with 12 bases in the middle. The CDR3 consists of 14 residues. The full variable domain, in which reference TRBV28 and TRBJ1-1 provide the parts outside the CDR3, is DVKVTQSSRYLVKRTGEKVFLECVQDMDHENMFWYRQDPGLGLRLIYFSYDVKMKEKGDIPEGYSVSREKKERFSLILESASTNQTSMYLCASRGTTGNTEAFFGQGTRLTVV.

This chain uses TRBV4-3 with TRBJ2-1; D may correspond to TRBD1 or TRBD2 (5 bases each). The ends were cut back, 1 base at V and 0 bases at J, with 13 bases in the middle. The length of the CDR3 is 17 residues. Per the germline V gene, CDR1 is LGHNA and CDR2 is YSLEER. This CDR3 is CASSQVSPGPSYNEQFF. CDR3 DNA: TGCGCCAGCAGCCAAGTTTCGCCGGGACCCTCCTACAATGAGCAGTTCTTC.

V is TRBV6-6 and J is TRBJ1-5; no definite D call. CDR1 is MNHNY and CDR2 is SVGAGI in the germline V gene (reference sequence). CDR3 length: 15 amino acids. The V end lost 2 bases, the J end lost 1 base, and 9 bases lay between the germline ends. CDR3 sequence reads: CASSYRERSNQPQHF. CDR3 coding DNA: TGTGCCAGCAGTTACAGGGAACGAAGCAATCAGCCCCAGCATTTT.

The chain couples TRBV30 to TRBJ1-6; 7 bases map to TRBD1. This CDR3 has 14 residues. The trim removed 1 base at V and 7 bases at J, leaving 4 bases unmatched. In germline, CDR1 is GTSNPN, CDR2 SVGIG (reference sequence). The CDR3 region is CAWSGRQGNSPLHF. The DNA for the CDR3 is TGTGCCTGGAGTGGAAGACAGGGAAATTCACCCCTCCACTTT.

CDR3 DNA sequence: TGTGCCTCCCAACAGGGACTAGCATACTATGGCTACACCTTC. Translating it yields CASQQGLAYYGYTF. V is TRBV30 and J is TRBJ1-2; tentative D call: TRBD1 (6 bases). CDR3 size: 14 residues. CDR1 GTSNPN and CDR2 SVGIG come from the germline V gene (reference sequence). V lost 7 bases, J lost 3 bases, and 18 bases lay in between.

The chain joins TRBV5-6 to TRBJ1-2; tentatively, D is TRBD1 (5 bases). Trimming removed 4 bases from V and 3 bases from J, with 10 bases in between. In germline, CDR1 is SGHDT, CDR2 YYEEEE. The CDR3 spans 13 residues. The CDR3 is CASSSDSHYGYTF. The CDR3 DNA is TGTGCCAGCAGCAGTGACAGCCACTATGGCTACACCTTC. Full variable domain (missing parts from reference TRBV5-6 and TRBJ1-2): DAGVTQSPTHLIKTRGQQVTLRCSPKSGHDTVSWYQQALGQGPQFIFQYYEEEERQRGNFPDRFSGHQFPNYSSELNVNALLLGDSALYLCASSSDSHYGYTFGSGTRLTVV.

The chain employs TRBV18 and TRBJ1-2; tentative D call: TRBD1 (5 bases). The germline V and J ends were trimmed by 2 bases and 6 bases, with 10 bases remaining between them. From germline, CDR1 is KGHSH and CDR2 LQKENI. There are 13 residues in the CDR3. The CDR3 sequence is CASSPAREDGYTF. CDR3 bases: TGTGCCAGCTCACCAGCCAGGGAAGATGGCTACACCTTC.

This sequence joins TRBV7-9 and TRBJ1-2; 7 positions match TRBD1. The V segment lost 5 bases and the J segment 7 bases; nucleotides outside the gene matches: 7. The CDR3 is 13 residues long. The germline V gene has CDR1 SEHNR and CDR2 FQNEAQ (reference sequence). The CDR3 loop reads CASSRPTGAGYTF. The CDR3 nucleotides are TGTGCCAGCAGCCGTCCTACAGGGGCTGGCTACACCTTC. Full variable domain (outside the CDR3, taken from reference TRBV7-9 and TRBJ1-2): DTGVSQNPRHKITKRGQNVTFRCDPISEHNRLYWYRQTLGQGPEFLTYFQNEAQLEKSRLLSDRFSAERPKGSFSTLEIQRTEQGDSAMYLCASSRPTGAGYTFGSGTRLTVV.